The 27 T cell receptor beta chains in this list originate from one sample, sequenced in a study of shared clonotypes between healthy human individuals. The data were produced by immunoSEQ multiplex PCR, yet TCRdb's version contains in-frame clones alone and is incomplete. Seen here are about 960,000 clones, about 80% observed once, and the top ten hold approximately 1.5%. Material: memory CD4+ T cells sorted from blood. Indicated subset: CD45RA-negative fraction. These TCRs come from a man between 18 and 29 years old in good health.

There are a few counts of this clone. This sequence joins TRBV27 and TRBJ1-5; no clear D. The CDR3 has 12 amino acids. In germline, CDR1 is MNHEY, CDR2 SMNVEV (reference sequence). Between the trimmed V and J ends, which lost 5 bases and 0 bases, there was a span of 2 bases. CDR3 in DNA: TGTGCCAGCAGTGGTAGCAATCAGCCCCAGCATTTT. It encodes CASSGSNQPQHF.

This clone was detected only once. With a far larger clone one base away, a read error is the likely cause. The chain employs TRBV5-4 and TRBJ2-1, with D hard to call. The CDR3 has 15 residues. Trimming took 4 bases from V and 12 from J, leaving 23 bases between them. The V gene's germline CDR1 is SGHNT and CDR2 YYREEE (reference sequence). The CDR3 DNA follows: TGTGCCAGCAGCCACGGCACGGCTAGTCCAATTGGGCAGTTCTTC. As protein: CASSHGTASPIGQFF.

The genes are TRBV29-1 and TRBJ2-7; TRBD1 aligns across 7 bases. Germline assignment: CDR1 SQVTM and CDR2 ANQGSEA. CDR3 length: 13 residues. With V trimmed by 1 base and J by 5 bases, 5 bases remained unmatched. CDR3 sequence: CSVEGTGLHEQYF. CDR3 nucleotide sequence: TGCAGCGTTGAAGGGACAGGCCTCCACGAGCAGTACTTC.

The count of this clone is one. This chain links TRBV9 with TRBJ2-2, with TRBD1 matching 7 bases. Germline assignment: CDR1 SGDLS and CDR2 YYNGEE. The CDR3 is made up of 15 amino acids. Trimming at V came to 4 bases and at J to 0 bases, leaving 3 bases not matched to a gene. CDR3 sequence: CASSPGTANTGELFF. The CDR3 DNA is TGTGCCAGCAGCCCCGGGACAGCGAACACCGGGGAGCTGTTTTTT.

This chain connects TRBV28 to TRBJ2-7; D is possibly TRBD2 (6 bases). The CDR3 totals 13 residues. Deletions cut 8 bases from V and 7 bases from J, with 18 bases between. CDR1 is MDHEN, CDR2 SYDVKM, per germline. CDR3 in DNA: TGTGCCAGCCTTAGCGGTCAAACGAGGGAGCAGTACTTC. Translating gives CASLSGQTREQYF. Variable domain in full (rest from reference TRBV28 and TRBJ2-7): DVKVTQSSRYLVKRTGEKVFLECVQDMDHENMFWYRQDPGLGLRLIYFSYDVKMKEKGDIPEGYSVSREKKERFSLILESASTNQTSMYLCASLSGQTREQYFGPGTRLTVT.

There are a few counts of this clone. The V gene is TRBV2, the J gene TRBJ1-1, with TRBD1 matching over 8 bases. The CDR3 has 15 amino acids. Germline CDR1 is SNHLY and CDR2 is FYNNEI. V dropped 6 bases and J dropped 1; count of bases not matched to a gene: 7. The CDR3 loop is CASSPEGTGNTEAFF. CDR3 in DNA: TGTGCCAGCAGCCCTGAAGGGACAGGGAACACTGAAGCTTTCTTT. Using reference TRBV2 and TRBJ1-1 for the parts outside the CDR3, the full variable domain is EPEVTQTPSHQVTQMGQEVILRCVPISNHLYFYWYRQILGQKVEFLVSFYNNEISEKSEIFDDQFSVERPDGSNFTLKIRSTKLEDSAMYFCASSPEGTGNTEAFFGQGTRLTVV.

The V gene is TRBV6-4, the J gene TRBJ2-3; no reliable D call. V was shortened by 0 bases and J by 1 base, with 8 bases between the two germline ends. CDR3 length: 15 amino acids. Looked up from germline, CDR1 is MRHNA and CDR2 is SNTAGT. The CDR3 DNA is TGTGCCAGCAGTGACTCTGGCAGGCGCACAGATACGCAGTATTTT. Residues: CASSDSGRRTDTQYF.

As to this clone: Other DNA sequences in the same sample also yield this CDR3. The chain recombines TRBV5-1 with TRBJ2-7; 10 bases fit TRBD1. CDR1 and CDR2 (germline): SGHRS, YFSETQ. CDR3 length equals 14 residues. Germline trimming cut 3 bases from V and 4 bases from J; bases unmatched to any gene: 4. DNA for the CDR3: TGCGCCAGCAGCTGGACAGGGGGATCTTACGAGCAGTACTTC. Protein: CASSWTGGSYEQYF.

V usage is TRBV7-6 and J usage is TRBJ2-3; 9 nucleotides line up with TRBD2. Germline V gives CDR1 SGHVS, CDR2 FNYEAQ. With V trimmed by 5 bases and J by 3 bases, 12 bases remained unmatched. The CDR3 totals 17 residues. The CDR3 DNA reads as TGTGCCAGCAGCCTACGTATTCCAGCGGGAGGTACAGATACGCAGTATTTT. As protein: CASSLRIPAGGTDTQYF.

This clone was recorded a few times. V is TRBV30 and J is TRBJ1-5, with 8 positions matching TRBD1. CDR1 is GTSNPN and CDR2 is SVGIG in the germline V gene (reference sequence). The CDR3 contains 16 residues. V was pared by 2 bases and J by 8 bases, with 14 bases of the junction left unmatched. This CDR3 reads CAWSKYPGQGGKPQHF. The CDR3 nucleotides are TGTGCCTGGAGTAAGTATCCTGGACAGGGAGGTAAGCCCCAGCATTTT.

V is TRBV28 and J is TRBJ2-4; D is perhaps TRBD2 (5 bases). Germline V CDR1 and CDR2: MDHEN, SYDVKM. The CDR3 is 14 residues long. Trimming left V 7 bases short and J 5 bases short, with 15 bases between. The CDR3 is CASTPGSFENIQYF. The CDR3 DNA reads TGTGCCAGCACCCCTGGGAGTTTCGAAAACATTCAGTACTTC.

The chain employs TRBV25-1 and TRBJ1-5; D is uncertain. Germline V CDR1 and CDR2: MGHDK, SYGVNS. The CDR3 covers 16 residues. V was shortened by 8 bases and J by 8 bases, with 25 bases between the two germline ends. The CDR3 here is CASPTPRTALVKPQHF. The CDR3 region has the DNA TGTGCCAGCCCTACCCCACGGACGGCCCTTGTGAAGCCCCAGCATTTT.

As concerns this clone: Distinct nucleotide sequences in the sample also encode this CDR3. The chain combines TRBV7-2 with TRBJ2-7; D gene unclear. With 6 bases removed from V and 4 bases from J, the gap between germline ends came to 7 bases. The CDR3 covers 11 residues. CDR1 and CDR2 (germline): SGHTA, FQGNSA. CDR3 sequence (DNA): TGTGCCAGCAGTTCGAGATACGAGCAGTACTTC. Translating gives CASSSRYEQYF.

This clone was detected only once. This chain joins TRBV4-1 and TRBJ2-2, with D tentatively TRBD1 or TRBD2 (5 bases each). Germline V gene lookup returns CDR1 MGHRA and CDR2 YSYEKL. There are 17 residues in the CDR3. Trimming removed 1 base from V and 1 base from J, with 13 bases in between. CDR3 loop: CASSQGSGTGNTGELFF. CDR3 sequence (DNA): TGCGCCAGCAGCCAAGGGTCCGGGACGGGGAACACCGGGGAGCTGTTTTTT.

CDR3 DNA: TGTGCCAGCAGCTCAATAGGTCTTCCGAGAAAGAACATTCAGTACTTC. It translates to CASSSIGLPRKNIQYF. The genes are TRBV7-3 and TRBJ2-4, with D hard to call. This CDR3 has 16 amino acids. CDR1 and CDR2 from the germline V gene are SGHTA and FQGTGA. V lost 4 bases and J 7 bases, leaving 20 bases between the germline ends.

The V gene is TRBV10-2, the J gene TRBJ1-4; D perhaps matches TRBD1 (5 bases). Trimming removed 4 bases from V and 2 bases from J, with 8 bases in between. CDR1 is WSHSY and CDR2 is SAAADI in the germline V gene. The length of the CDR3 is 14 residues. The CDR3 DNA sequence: TGCGCCAGCAGTGGTCAGGGTACTAATGAAAAACTGTTTTTT. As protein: CASSGQGTNEKLFF.

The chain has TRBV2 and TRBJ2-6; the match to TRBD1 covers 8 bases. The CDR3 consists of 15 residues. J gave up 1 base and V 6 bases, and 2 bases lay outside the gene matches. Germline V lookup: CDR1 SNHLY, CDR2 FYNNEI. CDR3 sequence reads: CASSTGGSGANVLTF. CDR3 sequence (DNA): TGTGCCAGCAGCACAGGGGGTTCTGGGGCCAACGTCCTGACTTTC.

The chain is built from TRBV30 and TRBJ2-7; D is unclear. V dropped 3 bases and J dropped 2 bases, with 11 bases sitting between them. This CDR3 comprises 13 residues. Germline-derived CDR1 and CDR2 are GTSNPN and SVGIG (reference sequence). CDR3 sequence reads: CAWRIGSAYEQYF. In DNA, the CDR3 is TGTGCCTGGAGGATCGGCAGTGCCTACGAGCAGTACTTC.

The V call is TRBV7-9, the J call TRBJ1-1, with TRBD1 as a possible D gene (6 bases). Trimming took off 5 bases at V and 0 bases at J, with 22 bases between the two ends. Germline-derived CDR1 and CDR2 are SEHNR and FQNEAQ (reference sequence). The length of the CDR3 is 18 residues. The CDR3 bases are TGTGCCAGCAGCCCTTGGCCGGGCAGGGGAGGGATGAACACTGAAGCTTTCTTT. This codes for CASSPWPGRGGMNTEAFF.

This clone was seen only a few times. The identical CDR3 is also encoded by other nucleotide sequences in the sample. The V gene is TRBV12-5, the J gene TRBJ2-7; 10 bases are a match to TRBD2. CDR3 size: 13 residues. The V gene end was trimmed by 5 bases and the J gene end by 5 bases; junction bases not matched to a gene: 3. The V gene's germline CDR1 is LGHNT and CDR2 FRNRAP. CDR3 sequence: CASGPSGGDEQYF. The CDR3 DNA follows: TGTGCTAGTGGTCCTAGCGGGGGAGACGAGCAGTACTTC.

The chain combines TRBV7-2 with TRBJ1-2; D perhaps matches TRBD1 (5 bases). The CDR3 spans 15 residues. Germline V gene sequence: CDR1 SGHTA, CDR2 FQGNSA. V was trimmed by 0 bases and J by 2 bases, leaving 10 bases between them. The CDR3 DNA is TGTGCCAGCAGCTTAGCGCTAAAGGGGAACTATGGCTACACCTTC. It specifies CASSLALKGNYGYTF.

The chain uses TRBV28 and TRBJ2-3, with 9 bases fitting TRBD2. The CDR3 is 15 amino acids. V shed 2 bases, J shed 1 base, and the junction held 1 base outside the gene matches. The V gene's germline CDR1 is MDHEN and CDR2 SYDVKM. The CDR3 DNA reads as TGTGCCAGCAGTTTAGCTAGCGGGGGCACAGATACGCAGTATTTT. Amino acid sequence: CASSLASGGTDTQYF.

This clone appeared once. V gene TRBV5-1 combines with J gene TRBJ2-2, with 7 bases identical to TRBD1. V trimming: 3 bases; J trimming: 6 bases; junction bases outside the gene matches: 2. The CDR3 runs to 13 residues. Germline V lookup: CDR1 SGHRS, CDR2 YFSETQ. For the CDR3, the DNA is TGCGCCAGCAGCTCAGACAGGGCCGGGGAGCTGTTTTTT. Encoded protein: CASSSDRAGELFF.

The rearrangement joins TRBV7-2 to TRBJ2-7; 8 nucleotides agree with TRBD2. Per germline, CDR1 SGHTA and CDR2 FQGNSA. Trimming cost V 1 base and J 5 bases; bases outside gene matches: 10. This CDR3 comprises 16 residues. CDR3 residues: CASSLVLAGRGDEQYF. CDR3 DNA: TGTGCCAGCAGCTTAGTTCTCGCCGGGAGGGGCGACGAGCAGTACTTC. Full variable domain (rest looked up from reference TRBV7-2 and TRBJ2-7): GAGVSQSPSNKVTEKGKDVELRCDPISGHTALYWYRQSLGQGLEFLIYFQGNSAPDKSGLPSDRFSAERTGGSVSTLTIQRTQQEDSAVYLCASSLVLAGRGDEQYFGPGTRLTVT.

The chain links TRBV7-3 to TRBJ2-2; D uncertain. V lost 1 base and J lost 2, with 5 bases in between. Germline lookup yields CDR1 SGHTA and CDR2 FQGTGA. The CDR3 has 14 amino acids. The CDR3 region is CASSLKFNTGELFF. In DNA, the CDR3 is TGTGCCAGCAGCTTAAAATTCAACACCGGGGAGCTGTTTTTT.

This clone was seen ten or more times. This chain's CDR3 is CASSVGPGDTQYF. The CDR3 bases are TGTGCCAGCAGCGTGGGCCCGGGGGATACGCAGTATTTT. The V and J genes are TRBV9 and TRBJ2-3, with TRBD2 as a possible D gene (5 bases). The CDR3 covers 13 residues. Germline V lookup: CDR1 SGDLS, CDR2 YYNGEE. V was cut by 2 bases and J by 6 bases, with 10 bases left in between. Filled out from reference TRBV9 and TRBJ2-3, the complete variable domain reads DSGVTQTPKHLITATGQRVTLRCSPRSGDLSVYWYQQSLDQGLQFLIQYYNGEERAKGNILERFSAQQFPDLHSELNLSSLELGDSALYFCASSVGPGDTQYFGPGTRLTVL.

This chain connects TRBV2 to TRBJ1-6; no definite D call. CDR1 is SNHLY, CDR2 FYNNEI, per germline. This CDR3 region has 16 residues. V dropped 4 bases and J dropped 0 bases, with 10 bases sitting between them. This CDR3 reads CASSGPRSSYNSPLHF. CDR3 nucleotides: TGTGCCAGCAGTGGGCCCAGGAGCTCCTATAATTCACCCCTCCACTTT.